The rows below give T cell receptor beta chains drawn from one sample of a study of cytomegalovirus exposure and HLA in healthy donors. TCRdb's copy holds only in-frame clones and misses some; the assay was immunoSEQ multiplex PCR. The profile shows about 190,000 clones, over 70% of them singletons. The sequencing input was PBMCs. The receptors shown here come from a young man in good health and CMV-seronegative. Both conserved end residues are part of each CDR3. The order of the fields is D gene, V gene, clone size, J gene, CDR3 protein, CDR3 DNA. D genes are given only for firm matches. Some rows mark clone size as missing; the rest say once, few, many or name a class of expanded clone.

NA	TRBV6-1	NA	TRBJ2-3	CASTPGFDTQYF	TGTGCCAGCACTCCAGGGTTCGATACGCAGTATTTT
TRBD2	TRBV18	NA	TRBJ2-3	CASSPGGGTDTQYF	TGTGCCAGCTCACCAGGGGGGGGCACAGATACGCAGTATTTT
NA	TRBV5-4	NA	TRBJ2-2	CASSLGGPGELFF	TGTGCCAGCAGCTTGGGGGGGCCCGGGGAGCTGTTTTTT
TRBD2	TRBV7-6	NA	TRBJ2-3	CASNPRAGDSSTDTQYF	TGTGCCAGCAACCCCAGAGCGGGGGACTCTAGCACAGATACGCAGTATTTT
TRBD1	TRBV27	NA	TRBJ2-3	CASRRVPGQGAADTQYF	TGTGCCAGCAGGAGGGTACCGGGACAGGGGGCCGCAGATACGCAGTATTTT
TRBD2	TRBV5-1	NA	TRBJ2-7	CASMASGSSYEQYF	TGCGCCAGCATGGCTAGCGGGAGTTCCTACGAGCAGTACTTC
NA	TRBV7-2	once	TRBJ2-1	CASSLARGEEFF	TGTGCCAGTAGCTTAGCGCGGGGCGAGGAGTTCTTC
NA	TRBV19	NA	TRBJ2-3	CASSGGTVSPDTQYF	TGTGCCAGTAGTGGGGGGACTGTGAGCCCAGATACGCAGTATTTT
TRBD1	TRBV5-1	NA	TRBJ2-3	CASSLLTGVPTDTQYF	TGCGCCAGCAGCTTGCTGACAGGGGTGCCCACAGATACGCAGTATTTT
NA	TRBV7-2	NA	TRBJ1-3	CASSSRTAYSGNTIYF	TGTGCCAGCAGTTCCAGGACAGCTTACTCTGGAAACACCATATATTTT
NA	TRBV19	NA	TRBJ2-1	CASRYYNEQFF	TGTGCCAGCAGGTATTACAATGAGCAGTTCTTC
TRBD1	TRBV7-9	NA	TRBJ1-1	CASSPGQRHRNTEAFF	TGTGCCAGCAGTCCGGGACAGCGACACCGGAACACTGAAGCTTTCTTT
NA	TRBV19	NA	TRBJ2-6	CASSEQSGANVLTF	TGTGCCAGTAGTGAACAGTCTGGGGCCAACGTCCTGACTTTC
TRBD1	TRBV12-5	NA	TRBJ1-1	CASGLEDRLNTEAFF	TGTGCTAGTGGTTTGGAGGACAGGTTGAACACTGAAGCTTTCTTT
TRBD2	TRBV29-1	once	TRBJ2-3	CSVASGSADTQYF	TGCAGCGTTGCTAGCGGGAGTGCAGATACGCAGTATTTT
NA	TRBV11-1	NA	TRBJ2-7	CASSPVVYEQYF	TGTGCCAGCAGCCCTGTCGTCTACGAGCAGTACTTC
TRBD1	TRBV12-5	few	TRBJ2-1	CASGLVLTRDRDTNEQFF	TGTGCTAGTGGTTTGGTCCTGACCCGGGACAGGGATACCAATGAGCAGTTCTTC
NA	TRBV4-1	few	TRBJ2-3	CASSQDPSASTDTQYF	TGCGCCAGCAGCCAAGATCCTAGCGCCAGCACAGATACGCAGTATTTT
TRBD1	TRBV7-9	NA	TRBJ1-1	CASSLGDRPETEAFF	TGTGCCAGCAGCTTAGGGGACAGGCCGGAGACTGAAGCTTTCTTT
NA	TRBV15	once	TRBJ2-7	CATSGGASYEQYF	TGTGCCACCTCGGGTGGGGCCTCCTACGAGCAGTACTTC
TRBD2	TRBV9	NA	TRBJ2-2	CASSVKPGLAGTGELFF	TGTGCCAGCAGCGTAAAGCCGGGACTAGCTGGGACCGGGGAGCTGTTTTTT
NA	TRBV10-3	NA	TRBJ1-1	CAISPAKLGSTEAFF	TGTGCCATCAGCCCGGCTAAACTGGGGAGCACTGAAGCTTTCTTT
TRBD2	TRBV2	few	TRBJ2-1	CASNRGGGRSYNEQFF	TGTGCCAGCAACCGAGGCGGGGGACGATCCTACAATGAGCAGTTCTTC
TRBD1	TRBV6-1	NA	TRBJ1-6	CASSENRDRGNSPLHF	TGTGCCAGCAGTGAAAACCGGGACAGGGGTAATTCACCCCTCCACTTT
NA	TRBV2	NA	TRBJ2-2	CASRVYHTGELFF	TGTGCCAGCAGAGTCTACCACACCGGGGAGCTGTTTTTT
TRBD1	TRBV5-1	NA	TRBJ1-4	CASSPGQGNEKLFF	TGCGCCAGCAGCCCAGGACAGGGGAATGAAAAACTGTTTTTT
TRBD1	TRBV6-1	once	TRBJ2-7	CASSPQQGPREQYF	TGTGCCAGCAGTCCACAACAGGGGCCAAGGGAGCAGTACTTC
NA	TRBV4-1	once	TRBJ2-3	CASSQGASVTQYF	TGCGCCAGCAGCCAAGGGGCCTCCGTCACGCAGTATTTT
TRBD1	TRBV29-1	NA	TRBJ2-1	CSVDQGGYEQFF	TGCAGCGTCGACCAAGGGGGCTATGAGCAGTTCTTC
NA	TRBV5-1	NA	TRBJ1-5	CASSLGQGGNQPQHF	TGCGCCAGCAGCTTGGGTCAGGGCGGCAATCAGCCCCAGCATTTT
TRBD2	TRBV11-3	NA	TRBJ2-7	CASSLVRLARVYYEQYF	TGTGCCAGCAGCTTAGTCCGACTAGCCAGGGTGTACTACGAGCAGTACTTC
NA	TRBV7-9	NA	TRBJ2-5	CASSLWDTQETQYF	TGTGCCAGCAGCTTATGGGACACCCAAGAGACCCAGTACTTC
NA	TRBV12-5	NA	TRBJ1-1	CASGLVPGTEAFF	TGTGCTAGTGGTTTGGTCCCGGGCACTGAAGCTTTCTTT
TRBD2	TRBV4-1	NA	TRBJ2-1	CASSQEGLAGVSGDEQFF	TGCGCCAGCAGCCAAGAGGGGCTAGCGGGAGTGTCAGGCGATGAGCAGTTCTTC
NA	TRBV7-9	NA	TRBJ2-1	CASSVTGAPVEFF	TGTGCCAGCAGCGTGACAGGTGCCCCGGTGGAGTTCTTC
TRBD1	TRBV4-1	NA	TRBJ1-2	CASSQPGTVYGYTF	TGCGCCAGCAGCCAACCCGGGACAGTCTATGGCTACACCTTC
TRBD1	TRBV5-4	once	TRBJ2-5	CASSLPGQEETQYF	TGTGCCAGCAGCTTACCGGGACAGGAGGAGACCCAGTACTTC
NA	TRBV9	NA	TRBJ2-2	CASKAVNTGELFF	TGTGCCAGCAAAGCGGTGAACACCGGGGAGCTGTTTTTT
TRBD2	TRBV11-2	once	TRBJ2-1	CASSPGGLGKVEQFF	TGTGCCAGCAGCCCGGGGGGGTTGGGAAAGGTTGAGCAGTTCTTC
NA	TRBV7-7	once	TRBJ2-3	CASSPRPPSLTDTQYF	TGTGCTAGCAGCCCACGCCCCCCTAGCCTCACAGATACGCAGTATTTT
NA	TRBV5-1	NA	TRBJ2-1	CASSLEGGEQFF	TGCGCCAGCAGCTTGGAAGGTGGAGAGCAGTTCTTC
TRBD1	TRBV6-4	NA	TRBJ1-6	CASSPDRGNSPLHF	TGTGCCAGCAGTCCGGACAGGGGGAATTCACCTCTCCACTTT
TRBD1	TRBV28	NA	TRBJ1-5	CASSSNRGYQPQHF	TGTGCCAGCAGCTCAAACAGGGGTTATCAGCCCCAGCATTTT
NA	TRBV5-1	NA	TRBJ2-7	CASSLVSGEQYF	TGCGCCAGCAGCTTGGTCTCCGGCGAGCAGTACTTC
TRBD1	TRBV7-6	NA	TRBJ2-7	CASSLGRPQGAYEQYF	TGTGCCAGCAGCTTAGGCCGCCCGCAGGGGGCTTACGAGCAGTACTTC
TRBD1	TRBV4-2	once	TRBJ2-1	CASSQGRDRTYNEQFF	TGTGCCAGCAGCCAAGGGAGGGACAGGACTTACAATGAGCAGTTCTTC
NA	TRBV28	NA	TRBJ2-7	CASRFWGWIYEQYF	TGTGCCAGCCGTTTTTGGGGCTGGATCTACGAGCAGTACTTC
TRBD1	TRBV2	once	TRBJ2-1	CASSPTGEYGEFF	TGTGCCAGCAGCCCCACAGGGGAATATGGCGAGTTCTTC
NA	TRBV28	once	TRBJ2-5	CASTTGVEETQYF	TGTGCCAGCACGACTGGAGTGGAAGAGACCCAGTACTTC
NA	TRBV6-5	NA	TRBJ1-1	CASLEGGGTEAFF	TGTGCCAGCCTCGAGGGTGGGGGGACTGAAGCTTTCTTT
NA	TRBV6-5	NA	TRBJ1-5	CASSYSGRSNQPQHF	TGTGCCAGCAGTTACTCCGGGAGAAGCAATCAGCCCCAGCATTTT
TRBD2	TRBV29-1	NA	TRBJ2-3	CSVEDVRGAGTDTQYF	TGCAGCGTTGAAGACGTGAGGGGAGCGGGAACAGATACGCAGTATTTT